The entry below describes one T cell receptor beta chain. Generated by immunoSEQ multiplex PCR, the TCRdb table keeps only in-frame clones and is missing some. The sample holds almost 250,000 clones; roughly 86% are singletons and the top ten take around 1.5%. The sample comes from a study of blood T cell repertoires in COVID-19. The sample consisted of peripheral blood. The receptor's source is a woman in her sixties or seventies who had recovered from COVID-19.

Written as DNA, the CDR3 is TGTGCCAGCAGCTATAGGACAGACAGTTATGGCTACACCTTC. Translated, it gives CASSYRTDSYGYTF. The chain uses TRBV7-9 and TRBJ1-2, with D perhaps TRBD1 (6 bases). The germline gives CDR1 SEHNR, CDR2 FQNEAQ (reference sequence). V gave up 4 bases and J gave up 5 bases, with 14 bases separating them. The length of the CDR3 is 14 residues.